The 7 T cell receptor beta chains listed next were all sequenced from one sample in a study of blood T cell repertoires in COVID-19. Measured with immunoSEQ multiplex PCR; TCRdb has only the in-frame clones, and not every one. The repertoire consists of 110,000 to 150,000 clones, with 85% to 90% occurring once and the leading ten covering just under 3%. What was sequenced was peripheral blood. These TCRs come from a man between 60 and 75 years old with active or convalescent COVID-19.

This sequence joins TRBV3-1 (or the pseudogene TRBV3-2) and TRBJ1-3, with 8 bases matching TRBD1. This CDR3 comprises 16 residues. The V gene end was trimmed by 1 base and the J gene end by 0 bases; junction bases not matched to a gene: 2. CDR1 is LGHDT, CDR2 YNNKEL, per germline (reference sequence). Here the CDR3 reads CASSQGTGSSGNTIYF. CDR3 DNA sequence: TGTGCCAGCAGCCAAGGGACAGGGAGCTCTGGAAACACCATATATTTT.

The chain has TRBV7-3 and TRBJ2-1; 9 bases map to TRBD2. V trimming: 2 bases; J trimming: 9 bases; junction bases outside the gene matches: 5. Germline V CDR1 and CDR2: SGHTA, FQGTGA. This CDR3 has 14 amino acids. As DNA, the CDR3 is TGTGCCAGCAGCTTAGAGGGACTAGCTGGTGAGCAGTTCTTC. As protein: CASSLEGLAGEQFF.

This sequence joins TRBV11-3 and TRBJ2-1; 10 bases fit TRBD2. CDR3 length equals 16 residues. The V gene's germline CDR1 is SGHNT and CDR2 YENEEA. The junction had 7 bases not matched to a gene; V was cut back by 4 bases and J by 4 bases. This chain's CDR3 is CASSSRAGGPYNEQFF. The CDR3 nucleotides read TGTGCCAGCAGCTCAAGAGCGGGGGGGCCTTACAATGAGCAGTTCTTC.

V gene TRBV10-3 combines with J gene TRBJ2-1; TRBD2 agrees at 8 bases. J lost 4 bases, V lost 2 bases, and 1 base had no gene match. The CDR3 has 14 amino acids. Looked up from germline, CDR1 is ENHRY and CDR2 is SYGVKD. Written as DNA, the CDR3 is TGTGCCATCAGTGAGCAGCGGGAGTACAATGAGCAGTTCTTC. This encodes CAISEQREYNEQFF.

V usage is TRBV7-2 and J usage is TRBJ1-2, with D unclear. This CDR3 spans 13 amino acids. Germline V gene data show CDR1 as SGHTA and CDR2 as FQGNSA. V lost 1 base and J 7 bases, leaving 10 bases between the germline ends. The CDR3 nucleotides are TGTGCCAGCAGCTTAGGATCCAGTCTTGGCTACACCTTC. Translation gives CASSLGSSLGYTF.

The rearrangement joins TRBV28 to TRBJ2-5, with TRBD1 matching 11 bases. This CDR3 is 15 amino acids long. V lost 3 bases and J lost 5; bases outside the gene matches: 5. The germline gives CDR1 MDHEN, CDR2 SYDVKM. The CDR3 DNA follows: TGTGCCAGCAGTTTCGGGACAGGGGGTCAGGAGACCCAGTACTTC. This gives the protein CASSFGTGGQETQYF.

The chain employs TRBV10-3 and TRBJ2-7; TRBD2 agrees at 7 bases. In germline, CDR1 is ENHRY, CDR2 SYGVKD. CDR3 length: 14 amino acids. With V trimmed by 5 bases and J by 3 bases, 7 bases remained unmatched. CDR3 DNA: TGTGCCATCAGTACCGCCGGGACTAACTACGAGCAGTACTTC. Its protein product is CAISTAGTNYEQYF.